Sequencing of this T cell receptor (beta chain) was carried out in a study of T cell responses to AZD1222 COVID-19 vaccine. A note on this clone: Its specificity is not known.

Generated by immunoSEQ multiplex PCR, the TCRdb table keeps only in-frame clones and is missing some. The table lists 150,000 to 250,000 clones, over 85% of them singletons, with around 1% in the top ten. Pooling covered second doses at about 4 or about 12 weeks. The study's findings and limits: The study identified only a handful of AZD1222 recipients as seropositive at baseline. Researchers took repertoire samples only after the peak T cell response had come. Close to half of spike-specific TCRs reportedly recognize unmutated variant regions.

The V gene lost 6 bases and the J gene lost 1 base, with 16 bases spanning the gap. The germline V gene encodes CDR1 SGHRS and CDR2 YFSETQ. This CDR3 has 15 residues. J is TRBJ1-2 and V is TRBV5-1, with D hard to call. The source was peripheral blood, collected 28 days after the second AZD1222 dose. This sequence was found in an adult who received the AZD1222 COVID-19 vaccine. CDR3 coding DNA: TGCGCCAGCACCCCCGACGGAGCTCTTAACTATGGCTACACCTTC. This gives the protein CASTPDGALNYGYTF.